A selection of T cell receptor beta chains follows, all from one sample in a study of beta chain features in type 1 diabetes. This table comes from immunoSEQ multiplex PCR, and its TCRdb copy is limited to in-frame clones, with some not included. The table has 970,000 or so clones, roughly a sixth seen once. The sample taken for sequencing was naive CD4+ T cells from blood. All receptors come from a woman between 18 and 30 years old in good health. CDR3s include the opening cysteine and the closing phenylalanine or tryptophan. A D gene is named only where the DNA matches it firmly. The listing skips clone size in some rows; elsewhere it reads once, few, many or a size class.

CDR3 length: 14
clone size: .
D gene: .
V gene: TRBV18
J gene: TRBJ1-1
CDR3 protein: CASSPNQGNTEAFF
CDR3 DNA: TGTGCCAGCTCACCAAATCAGGGAAACACTGAAGCTTTCTTT

CDR3 length: 14
clone size: few
D gene: .
V gene: TRBV5-6
J gene: TRBJ2-5
CDR3 protein: CASSLVAQEETQYF
CDR3 DNA: TGTGCCAGCAGCTTGGTGGCCCAGGAAGAGACCCAGTACTTC

CDR3 length: 13
clone size: .
D gene: .
V gene: TRBV2
J gene: TRBJ1-5
CDR3 protein: CASEQGGRQPQHF
CDR3 DNA: TGTGCCAGTGAACAGGGAGGGCGTCAGCCCCAGCATTTT

CDR3 length: 13
clone size: few
D gene: .
V gene: TRBV5-1
J gene: TRBJ2-2
CDR3 protein: CASIGANTGELFF
CDR3 DNA: TGCGCCAGCATAGGGGCGAACACCGGGGAGCTGTTTTTT

CDR3 length: 13
clone size: .
D gene: .
V gene: TRBV2
J gene: TRBJ2-1
CDR3 protein: CASSELAYNEQFF
CDR3 DNA: TGTGCCAGCAGTGAGTTGGCGTACAATGAGCAGTTCTTC

CDR3 length: 13
clone size: once
D gene: .
V gene: TRBV2
J gene: TRBJ1-1
CDR3 protein: CASSFGQPTEAFF
CDR3 DNA: TGTGCCAGCAGTTTCGGACAGCCCACTGAAGCTTTCTTT

CDR3 length: 14
clone size: few
D gene: TRBD1
V gene: TRBV2
J gene: TRBJ1-5
CDR3 protein: CASSLTGRNQPQHF
CDR3 DNA: TGTGCCAGCAGTTTGACAGGGCGAAATCAGCCCCAGCATTTT

CDR3 length: 13
clone size: .
D gene: .
V gene: TRBV10-3
J gene: TRBJ2-6
CDR3 protein: CAIRGAGANVLTF
CDR3 DNA: TGTGCCATCAGGGGTGCTGGGGCCAACGTCCTGACTTTC

CDR3 length: 12
clone size: many
D gene: .
V gene: TRBV7-2
J gene: TRBJ2-3
CDR3 protein: CASSTAYDTQYF
CDR3 DNA: TGTGCCAGCAGCACAGCGTACGATACGCAGTATTTT

CDR3 length: 14
clone size: .
D gene: TRBD1
V gene: TRBV18
J gene: TRBJ2-5
CDR3 protein: CASSPTQGRETQYF
CDR3 DNA: TGTGCCAGCTCACCTACACAGGGGCGAGAGACCCAGTACTTC

CDR3 length: 13
clone size: .
D gene: .
V gene: TRBV19
J gene: TRBJ1-4
CDR3 protein: CASSIDATGKLFF
CDR3 DNA: TGTGCCAGTAGTATAGATGCAACGGGAAAACTGTTTTTT

CDR3 length: 14
clone size: few
D gene: .
V gene: TRBV2
J gene: TRBJ1-2
CDR3 protein: CASSLQGSPYGYTF
CDR3 DNA: TGTGCCAGCAGTTTACAGGGTTCTCCCTATGGCTACACCTTC

CDR3 length: 14
clone size: .
D gene: .
V gene: TRBV28
J gene: TRBJ2-1
CDR3 protein: CASRPGWGYNEQFF
CDR3 DNA: TGTGCCAGCAGACCAGGGTGGGGGTACAATGAGCAGTTCTTC

CDR3 length: 12
clone size: .
D gene: .
V gene: TRBV28
J gene: TRBJ2-1
CDR3 protein: CASSLPKNEQFF
CDR3 DNA: TGTGCCAGCAGTCTTCCCAAGAATGAGCAGTTCTTC

CDR3 length: 17
clone size: .
D gene: .
V gene: TRBV4-2
J gene: TRBJ1-5
CDR3 protein: CASSSTYLAENNQPQHF
CDR3 DNA: TGTGCCAGCAGCTCGACGTATCTAGCGGAAAACAATCAGCCCCAGCATTTT

CDR3 length: 13
clone size: .
D gene: TRBD2
V gene: TRBV7-3
J gene: TRBJ2-7
CDR3 protein: CASSSAGGYEQYF
CDR3 DNA: TGTGCCAGCAGCTCCGCGGGAGGCTACGAGCAGTACTTC

CDR3 length: 14
clone size: .
D gene: .
V gene: TRBV5-4
J gene: TRBJ2-5
CDR3 protein: CASSLFGRIQTQYF
CDR3 DNA: TGTGCCAGCAGCTTGTTTGGGCGCATACAGACCCAGTACTTC

CDR3 length: 16
clone size: .
D gene: TRBD1
V gene: TRBV9
J gene: TRBJ2-7
CDR3 protein: CASSSSNRGSSYEQYF
CDR3 DNA: TGTGCCAGCAGCTCAAGCAACAGGGGCAGCTCCTACGAGCAGTACTTC

CDR3 length: 14
clone size: .
D gene: .
V gene: TRBV28
J gene: TRBJ1-1
CDR3 protein: CASRGMGFVTEAFF
CDR3 DNA: TGTGCCAGCAGGGGAATGGGGTTTGTCACTGAAGCTTTCTTT

CDR3 length: 12
clone size: few
D gene: TRBD1
V gene: TRBV28
J gene: TRBJ2-1
CDR3 protein: CASSLTGNEQFF
CDR3 DNA: TGTGCCAGCAGTTTGACAGGGAATGAGCAGTTCTTC

CDR3 length: 13
clone size: few
D gene: .
V gene: TRBV11-2
J gene: TRBJ2-7
CDR3 protein: CASSSLRGHEQYF
CDR3 DNA: TGTGCCAGCAGCTCCCTCAGGGGACACGAGCAGTACTTC

CDR3 length: 13
clone size: .
D gene: .
V gene: TRBV21-1
J gene: TRBJ2-2
CDR3 protein: CASGLVRTGELFF
CDR3 DNA: TGTGCCAGCGGGTTGGTGAGGACCGGGGAGCTGTTTTTT

CDR3 length: 15
clone size: .
D gene: TRBD2
V gene: TRBV15
J gene: TRBJ2-7
CDR3 protein: CATSRIAGLSYEQYF
CDR3 DNA: TGTGCCACCAGCAGAATAGCGGGTCTCTCCTACGAGCAGTACTTC

CDR3 length: 12
clone size: .
D gene: .
V gene: TRBV28
J gene: TRBJ2-7
CDR3 protein: CASTTQGYEQYF
CDR3 DNA: TGTGCCAGCACCACACAGGGATACGAGCAGTACTTC

CDR3 length: 14
clone size: .
D gene: TRBD1
V gene: TRBV5-1
J gene: TRBJ1-1
CDR3 protein: CASKLGTANTEAFF
CDR3 DNA: TGCGCCAGCAAGCTGGGGACAGCGAACACTGAAGCTTTCTTT

CDR3 length: 15
clone size: few
D gene: .
V gene: TRBV6-5
J gene: TRBJ1-5
CDR3 protein: CASSYSLGGNQPQHF
CDR3 DNA: TGTGCCAGCAGTTACTCGTTGGGGGGCAATCAGCCCCAGCATTTT

CDR3 length: 15
clone size: few
D gene: TRBD2
V gene: TRBV7-9
J gene: TRBJ2-7
CDR3 protein: CASSSGAGESYEQYF
CDR3 DNA: TGTGCCAGCAGCTCCGGGGCGGGAGAGTCCTACGAGCAGTACTTC

CDR3 length: 14
clone size: .
D gene: .
V gene: TRBV18
J gene: TRBJ2-7
CDR3 protein: CASSSPSGSYEQYF
CDR3 DNA: TGTGCCAGCTCATCCCCGTCGGGTTCCTACGAGCAGTACTTC

CDR3 length: 14
clone size: .
D gene: TRBD1
V gene: TRBV5-6
J gene: TRBJ2-7
CDR3 protein: CASSTRQGLIEQYF
CDR3 DNA: TGTGCCAGCAGCACAAGACAGGGTCTGATCGAGCAGTACTTC

CDR3 length: 15
clone size: .
D gene: .
V gene: TRBV15
J gene: TRBJ1-5
CDR3 protein: CATSRGGSNNQPQHF
CDR3 DNA: TGTGCCACCAGCAGAGGAGGCAGCAACAATCAGCCCCAGCATTTT

CDR3 length: 14
clone size: few
D gene: TRBD1
V gene: TRBV18
J gene: TRBJ2-3
CDR3 protein: CASSQSAQGITQYF
CDR3 DNA: TGTGCCAGCTCACAATCCGCACAGGGGATTACGCAGTATTTT

CDR3 length: 13
clone size: .
D gene: .
V gene: TRBV9
J gene: TRBJ1-2
CDR3 protein: CASSVGGLYGYTF
CDR3 DNA: TGTGCCAGCAGCGTAGGGGGTCTCTATGGCTACACCTTC

CDR3 length: 14
clone size: .
D gene: TRBD2
V gene: TRBV14
J gene: TRBJ2-3
CDR3 protein: CASSPTSGGGTQYF
CDR3 DNA: TGTGCCAGCAGCCCGACTAGCGGAGGGGGGACGCAGTATTTT

CDR3 length: 16
clone size: .
D gene: .
V gene: TRBV7-2
J gene: TRBJ2-1
CDR3 protein: CASSLDRTRFYNEQFF
CDR3 DNA: TGTGCCAGCAGCTTAGACCGAACTAGGTTCTACAATGAGCAGTTCTTC

CDR3 length: 16
clone size: few
D gene: TRBD2
V gene: TRBV7-3
J gene: TRBJ2-2
CDR3 protein: CASSQLSGSGTGELFF
CDR3 DNA: TGTGCCAGCAGCCAATTAAGCGGGAGCGGCACCGGGGAGCTGTTTTTT

CDR3 length: 13
clone size: .
D gene: .
V gene: TRBV18
J gene: TRBJ2-4
CDR3 protein: CASSPADKNIQYF
CDR3 DNA: TGTGCCAGCTCACCAGCGGACAAAAACATTCAGTACTTC

CDR3 length: 13
clone size: few
D gene: .
V gene: TRBV29-1
J gene: TRBJ2-7
CDR3 protein: CSVTVNSRYEQYF
CDR3 DNA: TGCAGCGTTACGGTGAACAGCCGCTACGAGCAGTACTTC

CDR3 length: 13
clone size: few
D gene: .
V gene: TRBV10-3
J gene: TRBJ2-7
CDR3 protein: CAISEAGHYEQYF
CDR3 DNA: TGTGCCATCAGTGAGGCAGGGCACTACGAGCAGTACTTC

CDR3 length: 13
clone size: .
D gene: .
V gene: TRBV7-3
J gene: TRBJ2-7
CDR3 protein: CASSLTRDYEQYF
CDR3 DNA: TGTGCCAGCAGCTTAACCCGGGACTACGAGCAGTACTTC

CDR3 length: 13
clone size: .
D gene: .
V gene: TRBV5-4
J gene: TRBJ2-1
CDR3 protein: CASSLSVNNEQFF
CDR3 DNA: TGTGCCAGCAGCTTGAGCGTGAACAATGAGCAGTTCTTC

CDR3 length: 15
clone size: few
D gene: TRBD1
V gene: TRBV7-6
J gene: TRBJ1-5
CDR3 protein: CASSLAGGRNQPQHF
CDR3 DNA: TGTGCCAGCAGCTTAGCAGGGGGCCGAAATCAGCCCCAGCATTTT

CDR3 length: 16
clone size: .
D gene: TRBD2
V gene: TRBV5-1
J gene: TRBJ2-7
CDR3 protein: CASSLLAGDNAYEQYF
CDR3 DNA: TGCGCCAGCAGCCTCCTAGCGGGAGATAACGCCTACGAGCAGTACTTC

CDR3 length: 17
clone size: once
D gene: .
V gene: TRBV7-2
J gene: TRBJ2-2
CDR3 protein: CASSFRIDSWGTGELFF
CDR3 DNA: TGTGCCAGCAGCTTCAGAATAGACAGTTGGGGCACCGGGGAGCTGTTTTTT

CDR3 length: 14
clone size: .
D gene: .
V gene: TRBV7-2
J gene: TRBJ2-7
CDR3 protein: CASSLLQRGYEQYF
CDR3 DNA: TGTGCCAGCAGCTTACTACAGAGGGGCTACGAGCAGTACTTC

CDR3 length: 15
clone size: .
D gene: TRBD1
V gene: TRBV5-4
J gene: TRBJ2-2
CDR3 protein: CASSQSRGRTGELFF
CDR3 DNA: TGTGCCAGCAGCCAGAGCAGGGGGCGCACCGGGGAGCTGTTTTTT

CDR3 length: 13
clone size: .
D gene: .
V gene: TRBV6-5
J gene: TRBJ1-5
CDR3 protein: CASGSDSNQPQHF
CDR3 DNA: TGTGCCAGCGGTTCAGATAGCAATCAGCCCCAGCATTTT

CDR3 length: 15
clone size: few
D gene: TRBD2
V gene: TRBV7-6
J gene: TRBJ2-7
CDR3 protein: CASSLALGLGYEQYF
CDR3 DNA: TGTGCCAGCAGCTTAGCGCTCGGACTAGGTTACGAGCAGTACTTC

CDR3 length: 13
clone size: .
D gene: TRBD1
V gene: TRBV2
J gene: TRBJ1-1
CDR3 protein: CASSERGRGQAFF
CDR3 DNA: TGTGCCAGCAGTGAAAGGGGCAGGGGGCAAGCTTTCTTT

CDR3 length: 11
clone size: few
D gene: .
V gene: TRBV20-1
J gene: TRBJ1-1
CDR3 protein: CSAKSNTEAFF
CDR3 DNA: TGCAGTGCAAAATCGAACACTGAAGCTTTCTTT

CDR3 length: 15
clone size: few
D gene: .
V gene: TRBV9
J gene: TRBJ1-2
CDR3 protein: CASSVATGGHYGYTF
CDR3 DNA: TGTGCCAGCAGCGTAGCTACCGGCGGACACTATGGCTACACCTTC

CDR3 length: 20
clone size: few
D gene: TRBD2
V gene: TRBV4-3
J gene: TRBJ2-1
CDR3 protein: CASSQISAPLAGGPYNEQFF
CDR3 DNA: TGCGCCAGCAGCCAAATCTCGGCCCCACTAGCGGGAGGGCCCTACAATGAGCAGTTCTTC

CDR3 length: 14
clone size: few
D gene: .
V gene: TRBV6-6
J gene: TRBJ2-7
CDR3 protein: CASSYPGDSYGQYF
CDR3 DNA: TGTGCCAGCAGTTATCCCGGGGACTCCTACGGGCAGTACTTC

CDR3 length: 17
clone size: few
D gene: TRBD1
V gene: TRBV18
J gene: TRBJ2-1
CDR3 protein: CASSPSYGTGVYNEQFF
CDR3 DNA: TGTGCCAGCTCACCCTCGTACGGGACAGGGGTGTACAATGAGCAGTTCTTC